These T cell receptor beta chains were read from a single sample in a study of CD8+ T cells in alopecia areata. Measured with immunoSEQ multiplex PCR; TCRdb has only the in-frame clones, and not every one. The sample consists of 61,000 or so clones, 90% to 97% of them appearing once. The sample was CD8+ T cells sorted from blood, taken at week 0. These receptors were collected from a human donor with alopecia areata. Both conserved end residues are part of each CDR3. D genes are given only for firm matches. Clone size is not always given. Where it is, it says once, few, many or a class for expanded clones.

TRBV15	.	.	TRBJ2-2	TGTGCCACCAGCAGAGATTGGGGGGGCGCGGACACCGGGGAGCTGTTTTTT	CATSRDWGGADTGELFF
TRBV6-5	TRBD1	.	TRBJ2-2	TGTGCCAGCAGAGGGGGCGGGACCGGGGAGCTGTTTTTT	CASRGGGTGELFF
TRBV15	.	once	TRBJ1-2	TGTGCCACCAGCAGAGATGGGAGGGCAGATGGCTACACCTTC	CATSRDGRADGYTF
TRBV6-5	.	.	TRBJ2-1	TGTGCCAGCAGTTCCGGATCCTACAATGAGCAGTTCTTC	CASSSGSYNEQFF
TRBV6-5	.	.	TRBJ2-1	TGTGCCAGCAGTTATATCGGCCAACCCGGGGGCGATGAGCAGTTCTTC	CASSYIGQPGGDEQFF
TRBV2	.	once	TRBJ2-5	TGTGCCAGCAGTGAACGATGGGAGACCCAGTACTTC	CASSERWETQYF
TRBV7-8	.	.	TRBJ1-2	TGTGCCAGCAGCATCACCGGGACACTTCTTGGCTACACCTTC	CASSITGTLLGYTF
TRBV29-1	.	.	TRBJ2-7	TGCAGCGCATCATTCGCCTACGAGCAGTACTTC	CSASFAYEQYF
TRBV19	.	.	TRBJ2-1	TGTGCCAGTAGTATGACAGGACCATACAATGAGCAGTTCTTC	CASSMTGPYNEQFF
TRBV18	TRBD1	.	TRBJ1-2	TGTGCCAGCTCACCCGGGACAGTAAACTATGGCTACACCTTC	CASSPGTVNYGYTF
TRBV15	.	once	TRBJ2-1	TGTGCCACCAGGTCGGCGGGGACGAATGAGCAGTTCTTC	CATRSAGTNEQFF
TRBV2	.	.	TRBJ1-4	TGTGCCAGCAATCCAGGGACCGAAAAACTGTTTTTT	CASNPGTEKLFF
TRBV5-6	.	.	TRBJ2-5	TGTGCCAGCAGCCCCTTAGTCGAGGAGACCCAGTACTTC	CASSPLVEETQYF
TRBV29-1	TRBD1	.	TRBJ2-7	TGCAGCGTTGACTCCGGACAGGGCTACTACGAGCAGTACTTC	CSVDSGQGYYEQYF
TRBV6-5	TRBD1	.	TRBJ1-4	TGTGCCAGCAGGGACAGGCGTTATAATGAAAAACTGTTTTTT	CASRDRRYNEKLFF